The T cell receptor beta chain described here comes from a study of cytomegalovirus exposure and HLA in healthy donors. PCR amplification relied on 60 Vbeta primers (plus 13 Jbeta primers). Only in-frame clones appear in the TCRdb table, and some are missing; sequencing was by immunoSEQ multiplex PCR. The sample contains about 150,000 clones, over 75% of which appear only once. V lost 4 bases to trimming and J lost 9 bases, with 13 bases between them. Germline V CDR1 and CDR2: SGDLS, YYNGEE. The CDR3 has 12 residues. Comments on this clone: The antigen remains unidentified.

Overall study results and limits: The authors considered a cluster of highly shared sequence variants likely to be a sequencing artifact. Previous analysis showed most TCR beta V segments were productive about 87% or about 30% of the time.

V usage is TRBV9 and J usage is TRBJ1-1; D ambiguous. The clonotype originates from a woman in her 50s in good health and CMV-seropositive. The sample was PBMCs. The CDR3 region is CASSSLDTQAFF. The DNA for the CDR3 is TGTGCCAGCAGCTCTCTTGACACCCAAGCTTTCTTT.